The rows below give T cell receptor beta chains drawn from one sample of a study of CD8 T cells in Susac syndrome. TCRdb redid the calling of the immunoSEQ multiplex PCR reads with MiXCR, one entry per CDR3 protein. The data contain about 110,000 distinct CDR3 sequences, around 97% of them singletons. The sequenced sample consisted of CD4+ T cells from PBMCs. These TCRs come from a human donor in good health. The CDR3 runs from the conserved cysteine through the conserved F or W. D genes are given only for firm matches. Clone size appears in some rows only: once, few, many, or a class for an expanded clone.

j_call | d_call | clone_size | v_call | cdr3_aa | cdr3_nt
TRBJ2-7 | TRBD2 | . | TRBV20-1 | CSAARGLATEQYF | TGCAGTGCTGCACGGGGACTAGCGACCGAGCAGTACTTC
TRBJ1-1 | . | . | TRBV2 | CASSTGVFTEAFF | TGTGCCAGTAGTACGGGTGTTTTCACTGAAGCTTTCTTT
TRBJ1-6 | TRBD1 | . | TRBV7-8 | CASRPRQGSNSPLHF | TGTGCCAGCAGGCCCCGACAGGGCTCCAATTCACCCCTCCACTTT
TRBJ2-7 | . | . | TRBV6-6 | CASRSIIGEQYF | TGTGCCAGCAGGTCGATTATTGGGGAGCAGTACTTC
TRBJ2-7 | . | . | TRBV29-1 | CSVGSFDEQYF | TGCAGCGTAGGCAGTTTCGACGAGCAGTACTTC
TRBJ2-1 | TRBD1 | once | TRBV29-1 | CSVTLRGITDNEQFF | TGCAGCGTTACCCTCAGGGGGATTACCGACAATGAGCAGTTCTTC
TRBJ2-7 | . | . | TRBV18 | CASSPRRGDNEQYF | TGTGCCAGCTCACCACGCAGGGGGGACAACGAGCAGTACTTC
TRBJ1-5 | . | . | TRBV29-1 | CSVVEDSNQPQHF | TGCAGCGTTGTCGAAGATAGCAATCAGCCCCAGCATTTT
TRBJ2-3 | . | . | TRBV2 | CASRGSRTDTQYF | TGTGCCAGCAGGGGCTCCCGCACAGATACGCAGTATTTT
TRBJ2-2 | TRBD2 | . | TRBV3-1 | CASSRRTSGDTGELFF | TGTGCCAGCAGCAGGAGGACTAGCGGAGACACCGGGGAGCTGTTTTTT
TRBJ2-4 | . | once | TRBV5-4 | CASKDDQNIQYF | TGTGCCAGCAAGGACGATCAAAACATTCAGTACTTC
TRBJ2-7 | . | . | TRBV2 | CASSEDSGPTYEQYF | TGTGCCAGCAGTGAGGACAGCGGGCCTACCTACGAGCAGTACTTC
TRBJ1-6 | TRBD1 | . | TRBV2 | CASSRTDRGNSPLHF | TGTGCCAGCAGCCGTACGGACAGGGGAAATTCACCCCTCCACTTT
TRBJ2-5 | TRBD1 | . | TRBV24-1 | CATSETGGEETQYF | TGTGCCACCAGTGAGACAGGGGGGGAAGAGACCCAGTACTTC
TRBJ1-2 | . | . | TRBV6-2/TRBV6-3 | CASRPDMGGYTF | TGTGCCAGCAGGCCGGACATGGGTGGCTACACCTTC
TRBJ1-2 | . | . | TRBV7-2 | CASSVDGVRWDGYTF | TGTGCCAGCAGCGTAGACGGGGTTAGATGGGATGGCTACACCTTC
TRBJ2-5 | TRBD2 | once | TRBV7-2 | CASSVTSGRSGETQYF | TGTGCCAGCAGCGTGACTAGCGGGAGAAGTGGAGAGACCCAGTACTTC
TRBJ2-5 | TRBD2 | . | TRBV7-8 | CASSLELAGDEETQYF | TGTGCCAGCAGCTTAGAGCTAGCGGGAGACGAAGAGACCCAGTACTTC
TRBJ2-7 | . | . | TRBV3-1 | CASSLRSGVEQYF | TGTGCCAGCAGCCTCCGTTCAGGGGTCGAGCAGTACTTC
TRBJ2-7 | . | . | TRBV28 | CASRAGTGGYEQYF | TGTGCCAGCAGGGCCGGGACCGGAGGGTACGAGCAGTACTTC